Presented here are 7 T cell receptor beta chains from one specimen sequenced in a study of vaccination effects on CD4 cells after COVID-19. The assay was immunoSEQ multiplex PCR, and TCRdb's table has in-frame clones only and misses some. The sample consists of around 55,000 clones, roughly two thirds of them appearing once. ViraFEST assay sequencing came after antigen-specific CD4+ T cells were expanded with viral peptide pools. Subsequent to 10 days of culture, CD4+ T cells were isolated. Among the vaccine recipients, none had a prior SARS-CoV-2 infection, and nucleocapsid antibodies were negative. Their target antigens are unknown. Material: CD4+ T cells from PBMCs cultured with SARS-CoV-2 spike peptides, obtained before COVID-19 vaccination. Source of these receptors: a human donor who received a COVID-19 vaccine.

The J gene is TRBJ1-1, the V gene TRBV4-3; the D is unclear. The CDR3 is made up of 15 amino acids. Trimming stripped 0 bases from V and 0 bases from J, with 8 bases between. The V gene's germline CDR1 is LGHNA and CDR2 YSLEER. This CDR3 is CASSQEGRLNTEAFF. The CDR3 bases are TGCGCCAGCAGCCAAGAAGGTCGACTGAACACTGAAGCTTTCTTT.

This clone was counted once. This CDR3 is CASSQDQKLEAFF. The DNA of the CDR3 is TGTGCCAGCAGCCAAGATCAGAAGCTTGAAGCTTTCTTT. V usage is TRBV4-2 and J usage is TRBJ1-1; no reliable D call. Per the germline V gene, CDR1 is LGHNA and CDR2 is YNFKEQ. With 0 bases removed from V and 7 bases from J, the gap between germline ends came to 9 bases. This CDR3 is built from 13 residues.

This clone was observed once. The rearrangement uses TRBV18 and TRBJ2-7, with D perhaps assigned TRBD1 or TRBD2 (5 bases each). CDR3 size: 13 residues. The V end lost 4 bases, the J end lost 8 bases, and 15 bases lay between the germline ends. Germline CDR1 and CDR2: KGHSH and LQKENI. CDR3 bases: TGTGCCAGCTCACAAACAACTCAGGGACAGCAGTACTTC. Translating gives CASSQTTQGQQYF.

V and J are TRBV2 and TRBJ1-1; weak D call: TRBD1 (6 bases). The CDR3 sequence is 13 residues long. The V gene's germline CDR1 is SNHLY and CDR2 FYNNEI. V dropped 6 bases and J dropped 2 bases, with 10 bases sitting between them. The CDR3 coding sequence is TGTGCCAGCAGCGGGGGGCATAACACTGAAGCTTTCTTT. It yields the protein CASSGGHNTEAFF.

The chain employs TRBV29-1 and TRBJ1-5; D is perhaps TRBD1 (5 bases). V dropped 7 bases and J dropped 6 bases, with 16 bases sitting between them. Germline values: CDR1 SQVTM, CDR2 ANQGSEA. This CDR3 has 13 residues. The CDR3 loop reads CSAVWDWGQPQHF. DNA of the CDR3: TGCAGCGCCGTCTGGGACTGGGGTCAGCCCCAGCATTTT.

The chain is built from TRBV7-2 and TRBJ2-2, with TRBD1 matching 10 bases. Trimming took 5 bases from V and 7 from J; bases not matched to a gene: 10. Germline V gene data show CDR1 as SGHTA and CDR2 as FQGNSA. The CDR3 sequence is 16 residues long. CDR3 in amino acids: CASSPNRQGAGGELFF. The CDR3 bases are TGTGCCAGCAGCCCCAATCGACAGGGGGCAGGCGGGGAGCTGTTTTTT.

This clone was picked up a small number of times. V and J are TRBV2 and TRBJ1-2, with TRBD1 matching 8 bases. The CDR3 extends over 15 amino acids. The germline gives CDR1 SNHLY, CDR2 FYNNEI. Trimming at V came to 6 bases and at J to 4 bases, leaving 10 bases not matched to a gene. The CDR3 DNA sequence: TGTGCCAGCAGGCCAGACAGGGGAGGAGGCTATGGCTACACCTTC. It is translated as CASRPDRGGGYGYTF.